This T cell receptor (beta chain) was profiled in a study of identical twins. Study-level points and caveats: Cross-sectional statistics, not tracking of the same donors, supported the conclusions. Sharing of beta out-of-frame sequences by twins showed a weaker excess. Invariant T cells like MAIT and iNKT could partly confound the zero-insertion analyses. There was more out-of-frame TCR alpha sharing in monozygotic twins than models estimated.

TCRdb passed the 5' RACE reads through MiXCR, listing each CDR3 protein once. This sample has 350,000 to 450,000 distinct CDR3 sequences, with approximately 17% found just once. Points on this clonotype: Its specificity is not known.

The sequenced material came from naive T cells sorted from blood. The receptor comes from a man aged 50 or older in good health.

The CDR3 sequence is CASSRTVNEKLFF. The CDR3 nucleotides are TGTGCCAGTAGTCGGACAGTTAATGAAAAACTGTTTTTT. The chain carries TRBV19 and TRBJ1-4; tentatively, D is TRBD1 (6 bases). CDR1 is LNHDA, CDR2 SQIVND, per germline (reference sequence). Trimming stripped 5 bases from V and 4 bases from J, with 8 bases between. CDR3 size: 13 residues.